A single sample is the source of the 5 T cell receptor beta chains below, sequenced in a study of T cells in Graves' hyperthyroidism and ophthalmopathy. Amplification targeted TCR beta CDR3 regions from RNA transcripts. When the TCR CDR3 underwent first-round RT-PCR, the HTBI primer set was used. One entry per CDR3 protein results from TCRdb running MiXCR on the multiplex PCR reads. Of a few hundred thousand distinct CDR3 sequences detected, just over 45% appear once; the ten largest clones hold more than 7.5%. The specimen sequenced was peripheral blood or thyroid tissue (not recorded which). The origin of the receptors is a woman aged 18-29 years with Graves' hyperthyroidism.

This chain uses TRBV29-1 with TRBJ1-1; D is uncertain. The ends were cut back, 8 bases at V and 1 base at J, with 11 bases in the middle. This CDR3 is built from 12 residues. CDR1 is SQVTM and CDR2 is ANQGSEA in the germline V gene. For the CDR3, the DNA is TGCAGCCAAGTCGAGTGGAACACTGAAGCTTTCTTT. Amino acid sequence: CSQVEWNTEAFF.

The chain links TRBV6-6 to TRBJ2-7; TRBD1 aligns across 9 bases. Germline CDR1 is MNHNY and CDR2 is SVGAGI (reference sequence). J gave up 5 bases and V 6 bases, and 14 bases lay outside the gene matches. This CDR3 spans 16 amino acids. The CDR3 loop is CASRPTGGKRGNEQYF. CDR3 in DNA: TGTGCCAGCAGGCCGACAGGGGGAAAACGGGGCAACGAGCAGTACTTC.

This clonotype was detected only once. The CDR3 region is CASSQTGQGLNEQFF. CDR3 coding DNA: TGTGCCAGCAGCCAAACGGGACAGGGGCTGAATGAGCAGTTCTTC. The chain employs TRBV14 and TRBJ2-1; 10 bases agree with TRBD1. Germline V lookup: CDR1 SGHDN, CDR2 FVKESK. The CDR3 extends over 15 amino acids. Trimming at V came to 2 bases and at J to 7 bases, leaving 5 bases not matched to a gene.

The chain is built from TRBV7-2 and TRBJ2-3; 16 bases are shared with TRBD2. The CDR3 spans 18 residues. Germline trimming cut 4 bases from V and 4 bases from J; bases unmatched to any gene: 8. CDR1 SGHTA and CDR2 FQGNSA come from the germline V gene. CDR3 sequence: CASSSPGLAGGPSDTQYF. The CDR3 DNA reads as TGTGCCAGCAGCTCCCCGGGACTAGCGGGAGGGCCGTCAGATACGCAGTATTTT.

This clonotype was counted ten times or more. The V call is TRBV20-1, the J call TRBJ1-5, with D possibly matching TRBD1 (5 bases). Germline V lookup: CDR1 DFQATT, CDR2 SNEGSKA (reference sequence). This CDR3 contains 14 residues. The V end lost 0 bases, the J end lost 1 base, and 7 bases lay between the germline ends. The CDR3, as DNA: TGCAGTGCTAGAGAGGGGCCAAGCAATCAGCCCCAGCATTTT. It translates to CSAREGPSNQPQHF.